One sample yielded the 25 T cell receptor beta chains listed below, sequenced in a study of cytomegalovirus exposure and HLA in healthy donors. PCR primers comprised 60 Vbeta and 13 Jbeta primers. Clones were sequenced by immunoSEQ multiplex PCR, and TCRdb holds only the in-frame ones, with some missing. The data show roughly 90,000 clones, around 79% seen once. Sequenced material: PBMCs. These TCRs come from a woman aged 35 to 49 in good health and CMV-seropositive.

V and J are TRBV30 and TRBJ1-2; D may be TRBD1 (6 bases). Per germline, CDR1 GTSNPN and CDR2 SVGIG (reference sequence). V was pared by 1 base and J by 3 bases, with 12 bases between. This CDR3 is built from 14 residues. The CDR3: CAWSAGVGHYGYTF. The CDR3 bases are TGTGCCTGGAGTGCAGGGGTGGGGCACTATGGCTACACCTTC.

The V gene is TRBV28, the J gene TRBJ2-3; 7 nucleotides line up with TRBD1. This CDR3 region has 15 residues. Germline assignment: CDR1 MDHEN and CDR2 SYDVKM. The V and J ends lost 8 bases and 2 bases, in that order; junction bases with no gene match: 10. In nucleotides, the CDR3 is TGTGCCAGCCTCCCAGGGGGATGGAACACAGATACGCAGTATTTT. Translating it yields CASLPGGWNTDTQYF. Using reference TRBV28 and TRBJ2-3 for the parts outside the CDR3, the full variable domain is DVKVTQSSRYLVKRTGEKVFLECVQDMDHENMFWYRQDPGLGLRLIYFSYDVKMKEKGDIPEGYSVSREKKERFSLILESASTNQTSMYLCASLPGGWNTDTQYFGPGTRLTVL.

This chain uses TRBV4-1 with TRBJ1-6; D possibly corresponds to TRBD1 (5 bases). Germline assignment: CDR1 MGHRA and CDR2 YSYEKL. Between the trimmed V and J ends, which lost 2 bases and 8 bases, there was a span of 16 bases. This CDR3 spans 16 amino acids. The CDR3 loop is CASSQMAGRRDSPLHF. CDR3 sequence (DNA): TGCGCCAGCAGCCAAATGGCAGGGCGGAGGGATTCACCCCTCCACTTT.

This CDR3 is CSVKGLRGSTTDTQYF. CDR3 coding DNA: TGCAGCGTGAAGGGTCTCAGGGGGTCGACCACAGATACGCAGTATTTT. The J gene is TRBJ2-3, the V gene TRBV29-1, with 7 positions matching TRBD1. CDR3 size: 16 residues. In germline, CDR1 is SQVTM, CDR2 ANQGSEA. The junction had 14 bases not matched to a gene; V was cut back by 6 bases and J by 2 bases.

The V call is TRBV10-3, the J call TRBJ2-2; 7 bases map to TRBD1. Unmatched junction bases numbered 1, after V lost 0 bases and J lost 6 bases. The CDR3 is 14 residues long. CDR1 and CDR2 from the germline V gene are ENHRY and SYGVKD. CDR3 DNA sequence: TGTGCCATCAGTGAGTCAGGGGGCCCCGGGGAGCTGTTTTTT. Amino acid sequence: CAISESGGPGELFF.

The chain links TRBV18 to TRBJ1-3; D may be TRBD1 (6 bases). This CDR3 is built from 17 residues. V was shortened by 5 bases and J by 0 bases, with 17 bases between the two germline ends. Germline loops: CDR1 KGHSH, CDR2 LQKENI. The CDR3 bases are TGTGCCAGCTCAGCGGCTCCACAGGGAACCTCTGGAAACACCATATATTTT. It is translated as CASSAAPQGTSGNTIYF. Full variable domain (outside the CDR3, taken from reference TRBV18 and TRBJ1-3): NAGVMQNPRHLVRRRGQEARLRCSPMKGHSHVYWYRQLPEEGLKFMVYLQKENIIDESGMPKERFSAEFPKEGPSILRIQQVVRGDSAAYFCASSAAPQGTSGNTIYFGEGSWLTVV.

This clone was seen just once. Its ends do not fully match the called genes, so a read error is possible. V usage is TRBV7-7 and J usage is TRBJ2-3; D possibly corresponds to TRBD2 (5 bases). This CDR3 comprises 15 residues. The germline gives CDR1 SSHAT, CDR2 FNYEAQ (reference sequence). The CDR3 coding sequence is TGTGCTAGCAGCTTAGGAGGAGGAGCTGCAGATACGCAGTATTTT. Its translation is CASSLGGGAADTQYF.

The V and J genes are TRBV11-3 and TRBJ2-3, with D possibly TRBD2 on 6 matching bases. From germline, CDR1 is SGHNT and CDR2 YENEEA. Trimming took 5 bases from V and 1 from J, leaving 13 bases between them. This CDR3 comprises 15 residues. CDR3 bases: TGTGCCAGCAGCGAATGGGCTAGCGGCACAGATACGCAGTATTTT. Its protein is CASSEWASGTDTQYF.

This clone showed up just once. CDR3 region: CAQKRGDRGQGSTEAFF. The CDR3, as DNA: TGTGCCCAAAAACGGGGCGACAGGGGGCAAGGATCGACTGAAGCTTTCTTT. V and J are TRBV2 and TRBJ1-1; 10 nucleotides match TRBD1. J was trimmed by 5 bases and V by 11 bases; bases with no gene match: 20. Looked up from germline, CDR1 is SNHLY and CDR2 is FYNNEI. The CDR3 totals 17 residues. Full variable domain (outside the CDR3, taken from reference TRBV2 and TRBJ1-1): EPEVTQTPSHQVTQMGQEVILRCVPISNHLYFYWYRQILGQKVEFLVSFYNNEISEKSEIFDDQFSVERPDGSNFTLKIRSTKLEDSAMYFCAQKRGDRGQGSTEAFFGQGTRLTVV.

This clone occurred once. The rearrangement joins TRBV30 to TRBJ2-7; D gene uncertain. The length of the CDR3 is 13 residues. Germline V gene lookup returns CDR1 GTSNPN and CDR2 SVGIG (reference sequence). The V end lost 2 bases, the J end lost 5 bases, and 13 bases lay between the germline ends. The DNA for the CDR3 is TGTGCCTGGAGTCTGACACTGGTGGACGAGCAGTACTTC. Translation gives CAWSLTLVDEQYF.

The chain joins TRBV7-3 to TRBJ2-1; 7 bases map to TRBD2. CDR1 is SGHTA, CDR2 FQGTGA, per germline. V shed 2 bases, J shed 4 bases, and the junction held 5 bases outside the gene matches. The CDR3 has 15 amino acids. DNA of the CDR3: TGTGCCAGCAGCTTATCGGATAGCGGGTACAATGAGCAGTTCTTC. Amino acid sequence: CASSLSDSGYNEQFF.

With regard to this clone: Other DNA sequences of this sample code for an identical CDR3. The chain uses TRBV5-1 and TRBJ2-7; 7 bases map to TRBD1. In germline, CDR1 is SGHRS, CDR2 YFSETQ. Unmatched junction bases numbered 5, after V lost 2 bases and J lost 3 bases. The CDR3 is 14 residues long. CDR3 amino acids: CASSLGQEVYEQYF. The DNA for the CDR3 is TGCGCCAGCAGCTTAGGACAGGAAGTCTACGAGCAGTACTTC.

The gene calls are TRBV19 and TRBJ2-7; no reliable D call. The CDR3 covers 12 residues. Deletions cut 5 bases from V and 2 bases from J, with 7 bases between. The V gene's germline CDR1 is LNHDA and CDR2 SQIVND (reference sequence). CDR3 protein: CASSSSAYEQYF. CDR3 coding DNA: TGTGCCAGTAGTTCCTCGGCCTACGAGCAGTACTTC.

The chain combines TRBV5-1 with TRBJ2-3, with D perhaps matching TRBD1 (6 bases). This CDR3 has 18 amino acids. Germline-derived CDR1 and CDR2 are SGHRS and YFSETQ. V lost 2 bases, J lost 2 bases, and 21 bases lay in between. DNA for the CDR3: TGCGCCAGCAGCTTCCAGGGGTCGTATCGCAGAGTCACAGATACGCAGTATTTT. It encodes CASSFQGSYRRVTDTQYF.

The chain combines TRBV2 with TRBJ2-5, with TRBD2 matching 7 bases. From germline, CDR1 is SNHLY and CDR2 FYNNEI. V lost 6 bases, J lost 5 bases, and 12 bases stayed unmatched. There are 15 residues in the CDR3. The CDR3, as DNA: TGTGCCAGCAGGAGGGGCCCTACGCGGGGGGAGACCCAGTACTTC. Amino acids: CASRRGPTRGETQYF.

There are a few counts of this clone. This chain connects TRBV19 to TRBJ2-7; 7 positions agree with TRBD2. The junction had 2 bases not matched to a gene; V was cut back by 3 bases and J by 0 bases. Germline-derived CDR1 and CDR2 are LNHDA and SQIVND (reference sequence). There are 14 residues in the CDR3. In nucleotides, the CDR3 is TGTGCCAGTAGTATCGAGCGGGGCTCCTACGAGCAGTACTTC. Encoded protein: CASSIERGSYEQYF.

The chain couples TRBV15 to TRBJ2-5; the D gene is possibly TRBD2 (6 bases). V was cut by 1 base and J by 1 base, with 10 bases left in between. The CDR3 loop spans 15 amino acids. Germline V gene data show CDR1 as LNHNV and CDR2 as YYDKDF (reference sequence). CDR3 sequence reads: CATSRARETQETQYF. The CDR3 DNA reads as TGTGCCACCAGCAGAGCCCGGGAGACCCAAGAGACCCAGTACTTC.

This sequence joins TRBV29-1 and TRBJ1-2, with D possibly being TRBD1 (6 bases). Trimming took off 2 bases at V and 6 bases at J, with 10 bases between the two ends. This CDR3 is built from 12 residues. Germline CDR1 SQVTM, CDR2 ANQGSEA. CDR3 amino acids: CSVENRVDGYTF. The CDR3 DNA follows: TGCAGCGTTGAAAACAGGGTAGATGGCTACACCTTC.

The J gene is TRBJ2-7, the V gene TRBV10-2, with 8 nucleotides matching TRBD2. Germline CDR1 and CDR2: WSHSY and SAAADI. This CDR3 is built from 14 residues. The V segment lost 7 bases and the J segment 2 bases; nucleotides outside the gene matches: 7. CDR3 sequence reads: CASKAHGRAYEQYF. The CDR3 region has the DNA TGCGCCAGCAAGGCTCACGGGAGGGCCTACGAGCAGTACTTC.

The chain combines TRBV6-5 with TRBJ2-5, with 8 positions matching TRBD1. The germline V gene has CDR1 MNHEY and CDR2 SVGAGI. This CDR3 has 15 amino acids. Trimming at V came to 8 bases and at J to 4 bases, leaving 12 bases not matched to a gene. The CDR3 loop is CASVKKRDRGETQYF. The CDR3 DNA reads TGTGCCAGCGTAAAAAAGAGAGACAGGGGAGAGACCCAGTACTTC.

This chain uses TRBV9 with TRBJ1-3; TRBD1 agrees at 7 bases. This CDR3 region has 15 residues. J gave up 4 bases and V 3 bases, and 7 bases lay outside the gene matches. The germline gives CDR1 SGDLS, CDR2 YYNGEE. CDR3 nucleotide sequence: TGTGCCAGCAGCGACACGACAGGGAGAGGAAACACCATATATTTT. Translation gives CASSDTTGRGNTIYF.

V gene TRBV5-1 combines with J gene TRBJ2-5, with D hard to call. This CDR3 has 12 amino acids. Trimming left V 4 bases short and J 3 bases short, with 7 bases between. CDR1 and CDR2 (germline): SGHRS, YFSETQ. In nucleotides, the CDR3 is TGCGCCAGCAGCGAGCGTAAAGAGACCCAGTACTTC. This gives the protein CASSERKETQYF.

This CDR3 is CASSQYTGNWPYF. The DNA for the CDR3 is TGTGCCAGCTCACAATATACGGGGAACTGGCCGTACTTC. The chain combines TRBV18 with TRBJ2-7; a weak D match, TRBD2 (5 bases). Per germline, CDR1 KGHSH and CDR2 LQKENI. V was trimmed by 4 bases and J by 12 bases, leaving 19 bases between them. The CDR3 has 13 amino acids.

CDR3 nucleotides: TGTGCCAGCAGCTCCCGGACAGGGGTTGGGCAGCCCCAGCATTTT. Translation: CASSSRTGVGQPQHF. The V call is TRBV27, the J call TRBJ1-5; 9 nucleotides agree with TRBD1. Germline trimming cut 6 bases from V and 7 bases from J; bases unmatched to any gene: 10. The germline V gene encodes CDR1 MNHEY and CDR2 SMNVEV (reference sequence). The CDR3 is 15 amino acids.

Only one count was recorded for this clone. J is TRBJ2-3 and V is TRBV5-1; 10 bases map to TRBD2. Germline CDR1 and CDR2: SGHRS and YFSETQ. Trimming took 5 bases from V and 4 from J; bases not matched to a gene: 10. This CDR3 is 16 amino acids long. The CDR3 loop reads CASSSQAGGRADTQYF. CDR3 nucleotides: TGCGCCAGCAGTTCCCAAGCGGGAGGGCGGGCAGATACGCAGTATTTT. Full variable domain (remainder filled in from reference TRBV5-1 and TRBJ2-3): KAGVTQTPRYLIKTRGQQVTLSCSPISGHRSVSWYQQTPGQGLQFLFEYFSETQRNKGNFPGRFSGRQFSNSRSEMNVSTLELGDSALYLCASSSQAGGRADTQYFGPGTRLTVL.